Listed below are T cell receptor beta chains from one sample, sequenced in a study of cytomegalovirus exposure and HLA in healthy donors. The data were produced by immunoSEQ multiplex PCR, yet TCRdb's version contains in-frame clones alone and is incomplete. The table shows approximately 130,000 clones, with around 79% occurring only once. The source material was PBMCs. These receptors came from a woman between 35 and 50 years old in good health and CMV-seronegative. Both conserved end residues are part of each CDR3. D genes are given only for firm matches. Clone size, where shown, is once, few, many, or a class for clones that have expanded.

TRBJ1-3 | TRBV6-1 | NA | NA | CASQALSSGNTIYF | TGTGCCAGCCAGGCCCTAAGCTCTGGAAACACCATATATTTT
TRBJ2-5 | TRBV27 | NA | TRBD1 | CASSPTGGEETQYF | TGTGCCAGCAGTCCGACAGGGGGCGAAGAGACCCAGTACTTC
TRBJ2-7 | TRBV6-5 | NA | NA | CASSYPGHCGQYF | TGTGCCAGCAGTTACCCAGGGCATTGTGGGCAGTACTTC
TRBJ2-1 | TRBV19 | few | NA | CASSAARDEQFF | TGTGCCAGTAGCGCAGCGAGGGATGAGCAGTTCTTC
TRBJ2-7 | TRBV7-9 | NA | NA | CASSLHGTFYEQYF | TGTGCCAGCAGCCTTCACGGGACTTTTTACGAGCAGTACTTC
TRBJ2-7 | TRBV6-5 | NA | TRBD1 | CASSYGTGGGEQYF | TGTGCCAGCAGTTACGGGACAGGGGGAGGCGAGCAGTACTTC
TRBJ2-7 | TRBV15 | NA | TRBD2 | CATSPSIGRLAGAPFYEQYF | TGTGCCACCAGCCCTTCTATCGGACGGCTAGCGGGTGCACCCTTTTACGAGCAGTACTTC
TRBJ2-3 | TRBV11-2 | NA | NA | CASGPGASNTDTQYF | TGTGCCAGCGGACCGGGAGCGTCTAACACAGATACGCAGTATTTT
TRBJ1-6 | TRBV11-2 | NA | NA | CASSLDVSLANSPLHF | TGTGCCAGCAGCTTAGATGTATCCCTGGCTAATTCACCCCTCCACTTT
TRBJ1-3 | TRBV28 | once | NA | CASRRERGGYTIYF | TGTGCCAGCCGCCGGGAGAGGGGAGGATACACCATATATTTT
TRBJ2-1 | TRBV4-2 | NA | TRBD2 | CASSQVVGTSGLQQFF | TGTGCCAGCAGCCAAGTCGTCGGGACTAGCGGTCTTCAGCAGTTCTTC
TRBJ2-7 | TRBV11-3 | NA | TRBD1 | CASSLSTGTEQYF | TGTGCCAGCAGCTTATCGACAGGGACGGAGCAGTACTTC
TRBJ2-2 | TRBV7-3 | NA | TRBD2 | CASSFTGTSGRTGELFF | TGTGCCAGCAGCTTTACCGGGACTAGCGGGAGGACCGGGGAGCTGTTTTTT
TRBJ2-7 | TRBV21-1 | NA | NA | CASSHRDSYEQYF | TGTGCCAGCAGCCACCGGGACAGCTACGAGCAGTACTTC
TRBJ1-1 | TRBV28 | NA | TRBD1 | CASSLTGVDTEAFF | TGTGCCAGCAGTTTGACAGGGGTTGACACTGAAGCTTTCTTT
TRBJ1-1 | TRBV18 | NA | NA | CASSQQINTEAFF | TGTGCCAGCTCACAACAGATTAACACTGAAGCTTTCTTT
TRBJ2-1 | TRBV18 | NA | TRBD2 | CASSPMGTSDEQFF | TGTGCCAGCTCACCCATGGGGACTAGCGATGAGCAGTTCTTC
TRBJ2-1 | TRBV19 | NA | NA | CASSIGSVYNEQFF | TGTGCCAGTAGTATAGGGTCAGTCTACAATGAGCAGTTCTTC
TRBJ1-1 | TRBV19 | NA | NA | CASSITGNTEAFF | TGTGCCAGTAGTATAACAGGGAACACTGAAGCTTTCTTT
TRBJ2-3 | TRBV6-6 | few | NA | CASAVAGFSVRDTQYF | TGTGCCAGCGCTGTTGCAGGTTTCTCCGTTCGGGATACGCAGTATTTT
TRBJ2-7 | TRBV19 | NA | TRBD2 | CASRVETSGNYEQYF | TGTGCCAGTAGGGTTGAGACTAGCGGGAACTACGAGCAGTACTTC
TRBJ2-5 | TRBV23-1 | NA | TRBD1 | CASSQSRTGPSWGARARETQYF | TGCGCCAGCAGTCAATCGAGGACAGGGCCATCTTGGGGCGCCAGGGCTAGAGAGACCCAGTACTTC
TRBJ2-7 | TRBV28 | NA | NA | CASSWGREQYF | TGTGCCAGCAGTTGGGGGAGGGAGCAGTACTTC
TRBJ2-3 | TRBV7-2 | NA | NA | CASGAGRSDTQYF | TGTGCCAGCGGCGCGGGAAGGTCAGATACGCAGTATTTT
TRBJ2-7 | TRBV4-2 | NA | TRBD2 | CASSQASGGFYEQYF | TGTGCCAGCAGCCAGGCTAGCGGGGGGTTCTACGAGCAGTACTTC
TRBJ2-2 | TRBV5-8 | NA | NA | CASRLRDSLPTGELFF | TGTGCCAGCAGATTACGGGACTCTCTCCCCACCGGGGAGCTGTTTTTT